A single sample gave rise to the 3 T cell receptor beta chains below, sequenced in a study of T cells after yellow fever vaccination. TCRdb used MiXCR to reprocess the 5' RACE reads, holding one entry per CDR3 protein. The sample shows a few hundred thousand distinct CDR3 sequences, approximately 8% of them seen only once. Sequences were derived from PBMCs, sampled approximately 40 days after the first yellow fever vaccination. These receptors were collected from a man younger than 35 who received the YFV17D yellow fever vaccine.

This clonotype was detected a few times. The chain has TRBV6-5 and TRBJ1-6; TRBD1 agrees at 8 bases. The junction had 7 bases not matched to a gene; V was cut back by 3 bases and J by 3 bases. Germline assignment: CDR1 MNHEY and CDR2 SVGAGI. The CDR3 spans 17 residues. The CDR3 sequence: CASSYTGGTGYNSPLHF. As DNA, the CDR3 is TGTGCCAGCAGTTATACCGGCGGGACAGGCTATAATTCACCCCTCCACTTT.

V is TRBV4-1 and J is TRBJ1-2; 7 positions agree with TRBD1. CDR3 size: 15 residues. V gave up 4 bases and J gave up 1 base; unmatched junction bases: 6. Germline lookup yields CDR1 MGHRA and CDR2 YSYEKL. CDR3 in DNA: TGCGCCAGCAGCCCAGGACAGGCCCTTAACTATGGCTACACCTTC. Translation gives CASSPGQALNYGYTF.

This chain joins TRBV6-2 or TRBV6-3 and TRBJ2-3; 7 bases match TRBD1. Germline assignment: CDR1 MNHEY and CDR2 SVGEGT. CDR3 size: 14 residues. V gave up 6 bases and J gave up 3 bases; unmatched junction bases: 6. CDR3 bases: TGTGCCAGCAGAAAAACAGGGGCGACAGATACGCAGTATTTT. The encoded protein is CASRKTGATDTQYF.